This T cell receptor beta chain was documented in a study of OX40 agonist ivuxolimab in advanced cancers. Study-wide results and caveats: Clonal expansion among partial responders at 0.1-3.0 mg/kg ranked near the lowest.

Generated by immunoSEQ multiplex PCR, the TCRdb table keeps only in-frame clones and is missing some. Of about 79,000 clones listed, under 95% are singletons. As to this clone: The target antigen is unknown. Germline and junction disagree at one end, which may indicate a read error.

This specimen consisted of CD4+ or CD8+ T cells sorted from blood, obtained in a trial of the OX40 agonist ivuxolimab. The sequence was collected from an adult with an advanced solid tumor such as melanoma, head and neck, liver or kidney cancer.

The DNA of the CDR3 is TGTGCTAGCAGCTTAAGCGGGGTAAAGACCCAGTACTTC. It yields the protein CASSLSGVKTQYF. The chain uses TRBV7-7 and TRBJ2-5; TRBD2 matches at 7 bases. The CDR3 totals 13 residues. Germline CDR1 and CDR2: SSHAT and FNYEAQ (reference sequence). Full variable domain (rest looked up from reference TRBV7-7 and TRBJ2-5): GAGVSQSPRYKVTKRGQDVTLRCDPISSHATLYWYQQALGQGPEFLTYFNYEAQPDKSGLPSDRFSAERPEGSISTLTIQRTEQRDSAMYRCASSLSGVKTQYFGPGTRLLVL.